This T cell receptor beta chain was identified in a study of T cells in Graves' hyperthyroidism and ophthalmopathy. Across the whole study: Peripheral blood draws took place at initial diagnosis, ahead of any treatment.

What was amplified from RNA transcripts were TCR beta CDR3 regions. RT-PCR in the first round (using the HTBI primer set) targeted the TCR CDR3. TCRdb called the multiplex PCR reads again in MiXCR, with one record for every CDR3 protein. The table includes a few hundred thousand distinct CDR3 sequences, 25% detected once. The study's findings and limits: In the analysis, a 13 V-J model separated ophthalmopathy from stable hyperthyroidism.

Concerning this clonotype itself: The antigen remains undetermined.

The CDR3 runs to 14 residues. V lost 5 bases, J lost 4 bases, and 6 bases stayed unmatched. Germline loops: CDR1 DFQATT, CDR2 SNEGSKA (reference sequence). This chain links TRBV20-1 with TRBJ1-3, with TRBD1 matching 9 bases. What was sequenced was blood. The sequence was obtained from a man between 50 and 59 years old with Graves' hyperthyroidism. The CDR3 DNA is TGCAGTGCTGTTAACAGGGGGCCAGGAAACACCATATATTTT. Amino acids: CSAVNRGPGNTIYF.